The TCR beta chain described here comes from a study of blood T cell repertoires in COVID-19 (dated by TCRdb to 2020 to 2021). Background for the entire study: Collaborator samples came from the United States, Italy and Spain and covered acute and convalescent phases of COVID-19. The material from the prospective study consisted of cDNA or gDNA derived from T cells, B-cell-depleted T cells, or PBMCs. The dataset comprised deeply sampled blood TCRbeta repertoires from subjects exposed to, actively infected with, or recovered from COVID-19. The repertoires were released in a freely available public database intended as a resource for research on the immune response to SARS-CoV-2. Samples came from the ongoing ImmuneRACE study (first 160 participants) plus 1,254 subjects from 6 global collaborators. A de-identified subject ID, COVID-19 status, age in years and sex were almost always included in the sample metadata. Where available, HLA class I and class II types were taken from metadata supplied by the sample provider and were not determined by assay-based typing. General conclusions and limits of the study: The quantity of clinical and demographic metadata differed by source and by participant and was supplied without curation.

TCRbeta CDR3 regions were amplified from genomic DNA using the immunoSEQ Assay, a bias-controlled multiplex PCR. Under the source paper's analysis protocol: The number of nucleated cells in each sample was estimated from the amplification of reference gene primers within the assay. To quantify the absolute abundance of each unique TCRbeta CDR3 rearrangement, sequence reads were collapsed and filtered. Productive Simpson clonality was computed per sample as the square root of Simpson's diversity index over productive rearrangements. As stored in TCRdb, this immuneACCESS dataset retains in-frame rearrangements with V and J assigned. A fraction of the clones does not appear; measured against another copy, unresolved V genes explain less than half of the discrepancy, and the remainder lacks a known reason. V, J and clone size reflect that table, while D and trimming were determined from the DNA. In all, the sample holds 190,000 or so clones, and approximately 87% of those were seen once. The ten biggest clones cover approximately 6.2% of the sample.

Note on this clone: It lacks a known antigen. Per-nucleotide qualities are absent, and no much larger clonotype sits a single base away.

Another Seattle source contributed samples from volunteer blood donors who had recovered from COVID-19. Collaborating institutions collected whole blood in K2EDTA tubes following their own protocols. For TCRbeta analysis, collaborators shipped samples in one of three forms: frozen whole blood, isolated PBMCs, or DNA extracted from either of those sample types. The origin of this receptor is a man between 60 and 70 years old who had recovered from COVID-19. The sample taken for sequencing was peripheral blood.

The sequence in DNA is TGTGCCAGCAGCCAACAGGGGACCGGGTACGAGCAGTACTTC. This encodes CASSQQGTGYEQYF. The chain employs TRBV3-1 (or the pseudogene TRBV3-2) and TRBJ2-7; TRBD1 could be the D gene, as 6 bases match. Trimming at the junction amounts to 2 bases on V and 4 bases on J, and the germline ends lie 12 bases apart. From cysteine to phenylalanine, the CDR3 is 14 amino acids long. The retained sequence is limited to the CDR3, 42 bases, with the frame set at the first base. Sequences LGHDT (CDR1) and YNNKEL (CDR2) are obtained from the germline V gene (reference sequence).